This T cell receptor (beta chain) was recovered during a study of lymphopenia after photon versus proton radiotherapy. Study findings and constraints: Relative stability marked proton patients; photon patients lost diversity and naive cells. Better survival with proton therapy was suggested as possible, not demonstrated. A bigger post-nadir fall in TCR diversity correlated inversely with survival time in deceased patients. Oligoclonal CD8+ Temra expansion after nadir drove photon patients' diversity drop.

V was clipped by 4 bases and J by 0 bases, with 15 bases between them. The CDR3 sequence is 16 residues long. Germline V gene sequence: CDR1 LNHDA, CDR2 SQIVND (reference sequence). The assay was immunoSEQ multiplex PCR, and TCRdb's table has in-frame clones only and misses some. The table records approximately 65,000 clones, around 87% of them present only once. This clone has just a few counts. Its specificity is not known. The TCR comes from a man at least 80 years old with esophageal cancer. Source: peripheral blood, taken from a patient treated with proton-based radiotherapy. The chain joins TRBV19 to TRBJ1-2; D is perhaps TRBD1 (5 bases). The CDR3 DNA follows: TGTGCCAGTAGTAGCCAGGGTAAGGGAGCTAACTATGGCTACACCTTC. It is translated as CASSSQGKGANYGYTF.